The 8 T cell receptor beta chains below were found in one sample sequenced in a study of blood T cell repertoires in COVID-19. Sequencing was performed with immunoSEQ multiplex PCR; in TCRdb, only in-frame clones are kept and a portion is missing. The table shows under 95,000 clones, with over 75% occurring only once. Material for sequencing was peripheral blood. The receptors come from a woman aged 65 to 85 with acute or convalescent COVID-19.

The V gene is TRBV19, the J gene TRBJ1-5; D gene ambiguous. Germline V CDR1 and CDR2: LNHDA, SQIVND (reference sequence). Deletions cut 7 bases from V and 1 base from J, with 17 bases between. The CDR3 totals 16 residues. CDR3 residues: CASTIFFAASNQPQHF. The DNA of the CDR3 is TGTGCCAGTACTATCTTTTTTGCGGCGAGCAATCAGCCCCAGCATTTT.

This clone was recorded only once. The CDR3 region is CASSLAGTSEDTQYF. In nucleotides, the CDR3 is TGTGCCAGCAGCTTAGCTGGGACTAGCGAAGATACGCAGTATTTT. The chain links TRBV7-9 to TRBJ2-3; 10 nucleotides align to TRBD2. The CDR3 has 15 residues. With 0 bases clipped from V and 5 bases from J, the junction kept 2 bases outside the gene matches. From germline, CDR1 is SEHNR and CDR2 FQNEAQ (reference sequence).

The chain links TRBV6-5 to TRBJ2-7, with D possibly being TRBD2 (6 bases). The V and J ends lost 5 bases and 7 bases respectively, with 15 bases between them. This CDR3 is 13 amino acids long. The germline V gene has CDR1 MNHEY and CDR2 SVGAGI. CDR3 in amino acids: CASSRNLAGEQYF. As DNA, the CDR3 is TGTGCCAGCAGTCGGAACCTCGCGGGGGAGCAGTACTTC.

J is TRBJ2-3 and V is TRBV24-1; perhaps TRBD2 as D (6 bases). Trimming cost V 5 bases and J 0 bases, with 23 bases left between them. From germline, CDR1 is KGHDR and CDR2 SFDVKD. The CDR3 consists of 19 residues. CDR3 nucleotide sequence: TGTGCCACCAGTGGATACGGCGTCGGGAGATCTACTAGCACAGATACGCAGTATTTT. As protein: CATSGYGVGRSTSTDTQYF.

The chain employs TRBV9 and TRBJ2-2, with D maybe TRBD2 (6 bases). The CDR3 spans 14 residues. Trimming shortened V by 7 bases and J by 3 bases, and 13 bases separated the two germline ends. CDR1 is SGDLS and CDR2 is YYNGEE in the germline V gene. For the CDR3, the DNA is TGTGCCAGCGGCAGGGAGGTCGACACCGGGGAGCTGTTTTTT. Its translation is CASGREVDTGELFF.

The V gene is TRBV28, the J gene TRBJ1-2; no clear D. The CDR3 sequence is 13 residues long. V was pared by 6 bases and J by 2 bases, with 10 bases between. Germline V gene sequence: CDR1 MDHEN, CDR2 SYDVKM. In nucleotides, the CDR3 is TGTGCCAGCAGACCGACTTCGAACTATGGCTACACCTTC. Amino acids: CASRPTSNYGYTF.

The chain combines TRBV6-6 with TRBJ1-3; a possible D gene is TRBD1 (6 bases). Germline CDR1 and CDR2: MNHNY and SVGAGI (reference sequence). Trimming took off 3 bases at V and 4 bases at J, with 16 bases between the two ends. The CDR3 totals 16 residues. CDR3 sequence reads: CASSYNRAQGGNTIYF. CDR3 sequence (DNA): TGTGCCAGCAGTTATAATCGAGCCCAGGGGGGAAACACCATATATTTT.

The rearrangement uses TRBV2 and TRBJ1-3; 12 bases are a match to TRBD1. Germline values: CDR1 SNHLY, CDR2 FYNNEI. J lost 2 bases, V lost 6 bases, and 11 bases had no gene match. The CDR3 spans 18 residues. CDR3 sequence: CASRARTGTGGPGNTIYF. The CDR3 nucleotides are TGTGCCAGCAGAGCGCGAACCGGGACAGGGGGCCCTGGAAACACCATATATTTT. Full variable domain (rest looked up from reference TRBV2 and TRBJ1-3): EPEVTQTPSHQVTQMGQEVILRCVPISNHLYFYWYRQILGQKVEFLVSFYNNEISEKSEIFDDQFSVERPDGSNFTLKIRSTKLEDSAMYFCASRARTGTGGPGNTIYFGEGSWLTVV.